These 19 T cell receptor beta chains originate from one sample sequenced in a study of blood T cell repertoires in COVID-19. TCRdb's copy holds only in-frame clones and misses some; the assay was immunoSEQ multiplex PCR. Here the sample spans some 160,000 clones, about 80% being singletons. Sequenced input: peripheral blood. These receptor sequences come from a man aged 65 to 79 with active or convalescent COVID-19.

The table lists this clone with a count of one. The chain carries TRBV27 and TRBJ2-4, with 7 bases lining up with TRBD1. V lost 5 bases, J lost 0 bases, and 13 bases stayed unmatched. Germline CDR1 MNHEY, CDR2 SMNVEV (reference sequence). This CDR3 has 18 amino acids. Here the CDR3 reads CASSPGETGLIAKNIQYF. The CDR3 coding sequence is TGTGCCAGCAGTCCAGGGGAGACAGGGCTTATAGCCAAAAACATTCAGTACTTC.

The sample holds one count of this clone. The gene calls are TRBV9 and TRBJ1-2, with D unresolved. The V gene's germline CDR1 is SGDLS and CDR2 YYNGEE. The CDR3 is made up of 15 amino acids. Trimming shortened V by 5 bases and J by 4 bases, and 18 bases separated the two germline ends. The CDR3 loop reads CASSTQGTGGYGYTF. In nucleotides, the CDR3 is TGTGCCAGCAGTACCCAAGGAACTGGAGGCTATGGCTACACCTTC.

The V call is TRBV7-2, the J call TRBJ2-1, with 7 bases matching TRBD1. The CDR3 sequence is 13 residues long. CDR1 is SGHTA and CDR2 is FQGNSA in the germline V gene. Losses at the gene ends were 1 base for V and 15 bases for J; bases not matched to a gene: 9. The CDR3 nucleotides are TGTGCCAGCAGCTTAGGTGTTGGACAGGTTCCGTTCTTC. This sequence encodes CASSLGVGQVPFF. The entire variable domain, with the rest obtained from reference TRBV7-2 and TRBJ2-1, is as follows: GAGVSQSPSNKVTEKGKDVELRCDPISGHTALYWYRQSLGQGLEFLIYFQGNSAPDKSGLPSDRFSAERTGGSVSTLTIQRTQQEDSAVYLCASSLGVGQVPFFGPGTRLTVL.

The rearrangement joins TRBV6-5 to TRBJ2-5; a weak D match, TRBD1 (5 bases). The CDR3 consists of 13 residues. The germline V gene encodes CDR1 MNHEY and CDR2 SVGAGI. Trimming took 5 bases from V and 1 from J, leaving 8 bases between them. In DNA form, the CDR3 reads TGTGCCAGCAGTCGACAGCCCCAAGAGACCCAGTACTTC. Amino acids: CASSRQPQETQYF.

The gene calls are TRBV10-1 and TRBJ2-2; D is possibly TRBD1 (5 bases). Germline assignment: CDR1 WNHNN and CDR2 SYGVQD (reference sequence). The CDR3 runs to 14 residues. Between the trimmed V and J ends, which lost 0 bases and 4 bases, there was a span of 6 bases. CDR3 DNA sequence: TGCGCCAGCAGTGAGTCGGACACCACCGGGGAGCTGTTTTTT. It encodes CASSESDTTGELFF.

The CDR3 DNA reads as TGTGCCAGCAGTCGACAGGGGAACACCGGGGAGCTGTTTTTT. Its protein is CASSRQGNTGELFF. The gene calls are TRBV2 and TRBJ2-2, with TRBD1 matching 7 bases. The CDR3 length is 14 residues. V lost 5 bases to trimming and J lost 1 base; unmatched junction nucleotides: 1. Germline V gene lookup returns CDR1 SNHLY and CDR2 FYNNEI.

This clone was counted only a few times. The V call is TRBV2, the J call TRBJ1-5, with D perhaps matching TRBD1 (6 bases). Germline V gene sequence: CDR1 SNHLY, CDR2 FYNNEI. V dropped 0 bases and J dropped 7 bases, with 13 bases sitting between them. The CDR3 sequence is 15 residues long. The CDR3 DNA is TGTGCCAGCAGTGAAGCGCGGGGGGCACGACAGCCCCAGCATTTT. This translates into CASSEARGARQPQHF.

This sequence joins TRBV27 and TRBJ1-5, with 7 bases fitting TRBD1. This CDR3 comprises 14 residues. V trimming: 5 bases; J trimming: 5 bases; junction bases outside the gene matches: 6. From germline, CDR1 is MNHEY and CDR2 SMNVEV (reference sequence). The CDR3 protein is CASSADRVDQPQHF. The CDR3 DNA sequence: TGTGCCAGCAGTGCCGACAGGGTTGATCAGCCCCAGCATTTT.

This sequence joins TRBV18 and TRBJ1-5; perhaps TRBD1 as D (5 bases). The germline V gene encodes CDR1 KGHSH and CDR2 LQKENI. Deletions cut 6 bases from V and 9 bases from J, with 18 bases between. CDR3 size: 14 residues. DNA of the CDR3: TGTGCCAGCTCCCGGCGGCAGGGCTTGGGGCCCCAGCATTTT. Translated: CASSRRQGLGPQHF.

The CDR3 coding sequence is TGTGCCAGCAGTTCGTCCACTAGCCGTGGAACCTACGAGCAGTACTTC. Its translation is CASSSSTSRGTYEQYF. The chain has TRBV28 and TRBJ2-7, with D perhaps TRBD2 (6 bases). The CDR3 contains 16 residues. V was shortened by 4 bases and J by 2 bases, with 18 bases between the two germline ends. Germline CDR1 MDHEN, CDR2 SYDVKM.

The rearrangement joins TRBV5-4 to TRBJ2-7; tentatively, D is TRBD2 (5 bases). Per germline, CDR1 SGHNT and CDR2 YYREEE (reference sequence). The V gene lost 0 bases and the J gene lost 2 bases, with 15 bases spanning the gap. The CDR3 is 16 amino acids. CDR3 coding DNA: TGTGCCAGCAGCTTGGCCCCGGGGAATCCTACCTACGAGCAGTACTTC. It is translated as CASSLAPGNPTYEQYF.

The gene calls are TRBV19 and TRBJ2-1; weak D call: TRBD1 (7 bases). This CDR3 has 14 residues. Trimming took 3 bases from V and 7 from J, leaving 13 bases between them. CDR1 LNHDA and CDR2 SQIVND come from the germline V gene (reference sequence). CDR3: CASSISRGENEQFF. CDR3 in DNA: TGTGCCAGTAGTATTTCCAGGGGGGAAAATGAGCAGTTCTTC.

This clone appeared a few times. V usage is TRBV18 and J usage is TRBJ2-7; TRBD1 might be the D (6 bases). V lost 0 bases to trimming and J lost 2 bases, with 8 bases between them. CDR1 and CDR2 from the germline V gene are KGHSH and LQKENI. The CDR3 length is 14 residues. CDR3 sequence reads: CASSPPGAAYEQYF. The CDR3 DNA is TGTGCCAGCTCACCACCGGGGGCGGCCTACGAGCAGTACTTC.

The V and J genes are TRBV6-2 or TRBV6-3 and TRBJ2-2, with 9 bases aligning to TRBD1. V shed 2 bases, J shed 6 bases, and the junction held 4 bases outside the gene matches. The CDR3 consists of 15 residues. The germline V gene has CDR1 MNHEY and CDR2 SVGEGT. This CDR3 is CASSYPQGAPGELFF. DNA for the CDR3: TGTGCCAGCAGTTACCCACAGGGGGCGCCCGGGGAGCTGTTTTTT.

The sample holds many counts of this clone. The chain is built from TRBV19 and TRBJ2-1; TRBD2 matches 7 bases. J gave up 3 bases and V 8 bases, and 13 bases lay outside the gene matches. Germline lookup yields CDR1 LNHDA and CDR2 SQIVND (reference sequence). The CDR3 has 16 residues. CDR3 loop: CASSSGLDSGYNEQFF. CDR3 in DNA: TGTGCCAGTTCTAGCGGTCTCGACAGTGGCTACAATGAGCAGTTCTTC.

The chain has TRBV5-6 and TRBJ2-7; TRBD2 aligns across 8 bases. V dropped 3 bases and J dropped 4; count of bases not matched to a gene: 12. The length of the CDR3 is 16 residues. From germline, CDR1 is SGHDT and CDR2 YYEEEE. CDR3 residues: CASSSSSGTRRYEQYF. The CDR3 coding sequence is TGTGCCAGCAGCTCCTCATCGGGGACTAGGAGATACGAGCAGTACTTC.

J is TRBJ1-2 and V is TRBV7-8, with TRBD1 identical over 10 bases. V gave up 5 bases and J gave up 6 bases; unmatched junction bases: 9. Germline-derived CDR1 and CDR2 are SGHVS and FQNEAQ. The CDR3 is 15 residues long. The CDR3 here is CASSGNRDRGHGYTF. The CDR3 DNA sequence: TGTGCCAGCAGCGGAAACCGGGACAGGGGTCATGGCTACACCTTC.

The chain carries TRBV19 and TRBJ2-1, with a tentative D call TRBD2 (6 bases). The CDR3 covers 16 residues. CDR1 is LNHDA and CDR2 is SQIVND in the germline V gene (reference sequence). V lost 5 bases to trimming and J lost 0 bases, with 14 bases between them. The CDR3 loop is CASSQAMRGSYNEQFF. The CDR3 DNA reads TGTGCCAGTAGTCAGGCAATGCGGGGCTCCTACAATGAGCAGTTCTTC.

The chain recombines TRBV27 with TRBJ1-5; TRBD1 might be the D (6 bases). Trimming took off 10 bases at V and 3 bases at J, with 16 bases between the two ends. The germline V gene encodes CDR1 MNHEY and CDR2 SMNVEV (reference sequence). This CDR3 has 14 residues. The CDR3 is CATRGGDINQPQHF. DNA of the CDR3: TGTGCCACCCGGGGAGGGGACATCAATCAGCCCCAGCATTTT.